The rows below give T cell receptor beta chains drawn from one sample of a study of shared clonotypes between healthy human individuals. Repertoires were generated with immunoSEQ multiplex PCR, while TCRdb's copy carries only in-frame clones and drops some. Counted here are some 2,500,000 clones, 85% to 95% occurring once; the ten biggest clones make up more than 0.35%. The sequencing sample was made of naive CD4+ T cells from PBMCs. These receptors originate from a man aged 18 to 30 in good health. Some clones in this sample may be carry-over from other donors' samples. Each CDR3 is given with its conserved first and last residue. The D gene is left open where the match is weak. The size entry is marked missing in some rows and otherwise reads once, few, many or a size class.

TRBJ1-5 TRBV4-3 . 13 . TGCGCCAGCAGCCAAGACGCGGGACGGCCCCAGCATTTT CASSQDAGRPQHF
TRBJ2-7 TRBV28 . 16 once TGTGCCAGCAGTTTATTACCCGGGAGTGGTGCCTACGAGCAGTACTTC CASSLLPGSGAYEQYF
TRBJ1-1 TRBV30 TRBD1 13 . TGTGCCTGGACCCGACAGGGGGTCACTGAAGCTTTCTTT CAWTRQGVTEAFF
TRBJ1-2 TRBV5-6 TRBD1 15 . TGTGCCAGCAGACCTTGGACAGGGGGCGGTTATGGCTACACCTTC CASRPWTGGGYGYTF
TRBJ1-5 TRBV18 . 14 once TGTGCCAGCTCACCACCCCAGGGTAATCAGCCCCAGCATTTT CASSPPQGNQPQHF
TRBJ1-5 TRBV11-2 . 13 . TGTGCCAGCAGCTTAGATCGGGGTCAGCCCCAGCATTTT CASSLDRGQPQHF
TRBJ1-1 TRBV19 TRBD1 14 few TGTGCCAGTAGAACGGACAGGATGAACACTGAAGCTTTCTTT CASRTDRMNTEAFF
TRBJ2-1 TRBV10-2 TRBD2 15 . TGCGCCAGCAGTAAAGTAGCGGGAGTAAGTAATGAGCAGTTCTTC CASSKVAGVSNEQFF
TRBJ2-1 TRBV19 . 14 . TGTGCCAGTAGTCAGCGGAAAGTCTACAATGAGCAGTTCTTC CASSQRKVYNEQFF
TRBJ2-1 TRBV5-4 . 14 . TGTGCCAGCAGCCCGGTTAGGGGATCAGGAGAGCAGTTCTTC CASSPVRGSGEQFF
TRBJ2-7 TRBV10-2 . 14 . TGCGCCAGCAGCGCCCCGACGGTCCGTCGGGAGCAGTACTTC CASSAPTVRREQYF
TRBJ1-1 TRBV19 . 15 . TGTGCCAGTAGTACCACCGGGACACCGAACACTGAAGCTTTCTTT CASSTTGTPNTEAFF
TRBJ1-5 TRBV7-9 . 14 . TGTGCCAGCAGCTTAGGGCGGTCTAATCAGCCCCAGCATTTT CASSLGRSNQPQHF
TRBJ2-7 TRBV7-9 . 14 once TGTGCCAGCAGCTTAGGCACCGTATCCTACGAGCAGTACTTC CASSLGTVSYEQYF
TRBJ2-1 TRBV5-1 . 15 . TGCGCCAGCGTTGGGGGTCGCGGGAAGGGCAATGAGCAGTTCTTC CASVGGRGKGNEQFF
TRBJ2-2 TRBV9 TRBD2 17 . TGTGCCAGCAGCGCAGGACTAGCGGGAGCGAACACCGGGGAGCTGTTTTTT CASSAGLAGANTGELFF
TRBJ1-5 TRBV11-2 . 18 . TGTGCCAGCAGCCAATACGGGGGACCAGGGCGGTCCAATCAGCCCCAGCATTTT CASSQYGGPGRSNQPQHF
TRBJ2-1 TRBV7-3 . 14 . TGTGCCAGCAGCGGACAGAGCTCCTACAATGAGCAGTTCTTC CASSGQSSYNEQFF
TRBJ2-1 TRBV25-1 TRBD2 15 . TGTGCCAGCCAGAGGCTAGCGGGACCCTACAATGAGCAGTTCTTC CASQRLAGPYNEQFF
TRBJ2-5 TRBV5-1 . 13 . TGCGCCAGCAGCGGCGCGCCCGGGGAGACCCAGTACTTC CASSGAPGETQYF
TRBJ2-1 TRBV5-1 . 16 . TGCGCCAGCAGCTTGGGAATTAGCGTCTCCTACAATGAGCAGTTCTTC CASSLGISVSYNEQFF
TRBJ2-5 TRBV5-1 TRBD2 15 . TGCGCCAGCAGCTTGGGTAGCGGGAGGGAAGAGACCCAGTACTTC CASSLGSGREETQYF
TRBJ1-3 TRBV5-1 . 13 . TGCGCCAGCAGCTCTGGCTCTGGAAACACCATATATTTT CASSSGSGNTIYF
TRBJ2-7 TRBV11-2 . 15 . TGTGCCAGCAGGGGGAGGCCTCTGAGCTCCTACGAGCAGTACTTC CASRGRPLSSYEQYF
TRBJ1-1 TRBV27 . 15 once TGTGCCAGCCGCCCGGGGTGGCAGTTGAACACTGAAGCTTTCTTT CASRPGWQLNTEAFF